This TCR beta chain was observed in a study of blood T cell repertoires in COVID-19. Study context: T cells, B-cell-depleted T cells, or PBMCs provided the cDNA or gDNA that served as material.

The protocol was immunoSEQ multiplex PCR, while the TCRdb copy is restricted to in-frame clones and leaves out a portion. The table has fewer than 20,000 clones, approximately 85% seen once. Germline V lookup: CDR1 SEHNR, CDR2 FQNEAQ (reference sequence). The CDR3 runs 14 residues. Between the trimmed V and J ends, which lost 3 bases and 2 bases, there was a span of 10 bases. The sequenced material came from peripheral blood. The receptor was isolated from a man at least 80 years old with active COVID-19. The V gene is TRBV7-9, the J gene TRBJ2-5, with D possibly TRBD1 on 5 matching bases. The CDR3 spells CASSLTAGQETQYF. In DNA form, the CDR3 reads TGTGCCAGCAGCTTGACAGCAGGGCAAGAGACCCAGTACTTC.